Described below is a single TCR beta chain sequence and its context. Antigen: not known. Clones were read by immunoSEQ multiplex PCR, and TCRdb kept only the in-frame ones, dropping some. The sample records about 94,000 clones, roughly 84% being singletons. The CDR3 has 15 residues. Germline CDR1 LNHDA, CDR2 SQIVND (reference sequence). Trimming at V came to 4 bases and at J to 6 bases, leaving 2 bases not matched to a gene. This sample was included in a study of T cell responses to AZD1222 COVID-19 vaccine. Study-level findings and limits: Reportedly, nearly half of unique spike TCRs recognized epitopes outside B.1.351/B.1.1.7 mutations. Sampled repertoires all dated from after the peak T cell response.

V is TRBV19 and J is TRBJ2-1, with 14 bases that match TRBD2. The sequence derives from an adult in good health. The sample consisted of peripheral blood, taken on day 0 of AZD1222 vaccination. In DNA form, the CDR3 reads TGTGCCAGTAGTAGGGGACTAGCGGGGGTCAATGAGCAGTTCTTC. It is translated as CASSRGLAGVNEQFF.